This T cell receptor (beta chain) was recorded in a study of regulatory T cells in long-lasting Graves disease. For the study at large: Antithyroid drugs had been taken by newly diagnosed Graves' patients for under 3 months. The study's findings and limits: Patients with persistent Graves' had lower TCR diversity than newly diagnosed patients. Study of thyroid tissue was not done, with only peripheral blood studied.

This clonotype has more than one count but fewer than ten. Its specificity is not known. Sequencing libraries for TCR beta were prepared with iRepertoire HTBI primers and Arm-PCR of CDR3 regions. Source study methods: Detected in the samples were just over 60 TRBV and 14 TRBJ segments. MiXCR was run by TCRdb on the multiplex PCR reads, yielding one entry per CDR3 protein. These V and J calls rely on TCRdb rather than the paper's analysis. This sample has just over 600,000 distinct CDR3 sequences; approximately 15% occur once, and the top ten carry roughly 18%. Specified time point: newly diagnosed GD, antithyroid drugs for less than 3 months. Construction of the TCR library relied on RNA isolated from PBMCs. Germline loops: CDR1 LGHDT, CDR2 YNNKEL (reference sequence). This CDR3 has 14 residues. V lost 4 bases, J lost 4 bases, and 13 bases lay in between. This same sample was also taken into another study, of T cells in Graves' hyperthyroidism and ophthalmopathy.

V gene TRBV3-1 combines with J gene TRBJ1-1; maybe TRBD1 (5 bases). Material: peripheral blood mononuclear cells (PBMCs), obtained at new diagnosis, from a patient treated with antithyroid drugs. The sequence was collected from a woman aged 25 to 39 with Graves disease. The CDR3 is CASSLDTRGTEAFF. In nucleotides, the CDR3 is TGTGCCAGCAGCCTGGACACCCGGGGCACTGAAGCTTTCTTT.